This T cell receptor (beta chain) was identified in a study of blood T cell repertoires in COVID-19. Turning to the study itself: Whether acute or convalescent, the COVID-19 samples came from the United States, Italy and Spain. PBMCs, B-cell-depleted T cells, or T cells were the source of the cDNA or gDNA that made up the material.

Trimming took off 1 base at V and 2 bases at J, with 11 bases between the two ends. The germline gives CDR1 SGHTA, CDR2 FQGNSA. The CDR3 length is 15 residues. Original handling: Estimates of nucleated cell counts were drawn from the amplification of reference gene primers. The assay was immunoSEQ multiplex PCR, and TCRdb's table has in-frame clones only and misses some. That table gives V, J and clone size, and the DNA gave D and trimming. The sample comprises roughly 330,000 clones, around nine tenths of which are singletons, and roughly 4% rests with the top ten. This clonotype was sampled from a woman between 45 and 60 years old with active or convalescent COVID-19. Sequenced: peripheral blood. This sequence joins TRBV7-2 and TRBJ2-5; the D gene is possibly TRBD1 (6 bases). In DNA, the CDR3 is TGTGCCAGCAGCTTAGTCAGGGGCGGGCAAGAGACCCAGTACTTC. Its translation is CASSLVRGGQETQYF.